Here is one T cell receptor beta chain with its context. The CDR3 spans 12 residues. With 6 bases removed from V and 3 bases from J, the gap between germline ends came to 9 bases. CDR1 SNHLY and CDR2 FYNNEI come from the germline V gene. Only in-frame clones appear in the TCRdb table, and some are missing; sequencing was by immunoSEQ multiplex PCR. The data show some 70,000 clones, with approximately 89% seen just once and over 4.5% held by the top ten. This sample is part of a study of resident and recirculating memory T cells in vitiligo. The gene calls are TRBV2 and TRBJ2-7; D perhaps matches TRBD1 (5 bases). The sequence was collected from a male donor with vitiligo. The sequenced material came from blood. CDR3 sequence: CASRDTRYEQYF. Written as DNA, the CDR3 is TGTGCCAGCAGGGACACACGCTACGAGCAGTACTTC.